Sequencing of this T cell receptor beta chain was carried out in a study of blood T cell repertoires in COVID-19. Study background: COVID-19 samples from acute and convalescent phases originated in the United States, Italy and Spain.

Data came from immunoSEQ multiplex PCR; TCRdb stores just in-frame clones and leaves some out. The sample consists of about 480,000 clones, more than 85% of them appearing once. The CDR3 spans 15 residues. Trimming left V 6 bases short and J 2 bases short, with 13 bases between. Germline assignment: CDR1 SNHLY and CDR2 FYNNEI. Specimen: PBMCs or T cells enriched from blood (not recorded which). The clonotype was recovered from an older woman who had recovered from COVID-19. This chain connects TRBV2 to TRBJ2-2; D perhaps matches TRBD2 (5 bases). The CDR3 is CASSAGLHNTGELFF. The CDR3 bases are TGTGCCAGCAGCGCGGGTCTACACAACACCGGGGAGCTGTTTTTT.